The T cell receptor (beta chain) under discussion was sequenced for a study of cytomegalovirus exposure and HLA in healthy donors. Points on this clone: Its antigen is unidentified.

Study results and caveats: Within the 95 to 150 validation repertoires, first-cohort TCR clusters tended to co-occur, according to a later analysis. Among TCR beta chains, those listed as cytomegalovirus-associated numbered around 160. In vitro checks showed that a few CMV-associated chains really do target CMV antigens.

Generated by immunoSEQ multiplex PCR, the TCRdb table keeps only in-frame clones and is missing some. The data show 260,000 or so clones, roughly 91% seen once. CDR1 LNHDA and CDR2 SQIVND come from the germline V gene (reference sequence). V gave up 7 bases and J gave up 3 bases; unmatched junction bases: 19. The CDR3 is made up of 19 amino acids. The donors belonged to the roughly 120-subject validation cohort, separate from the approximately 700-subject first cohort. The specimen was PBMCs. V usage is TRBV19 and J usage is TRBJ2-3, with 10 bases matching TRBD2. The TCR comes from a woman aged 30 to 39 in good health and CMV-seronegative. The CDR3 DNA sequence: TGTGCCAGTACGTCCCGCGGACGGGAAGCGGGAGGGCTTACAGATACGCAGTATTTT. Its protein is CASTSRGREAGGLTDTQYF. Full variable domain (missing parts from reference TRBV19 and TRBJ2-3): DGGITQSPKYLFRKEGQNVTLSCEQNLNHDAMYWYRQDPGQGLRLIYYSQIVNDFQKGDIAEGYSVSREKKESFPLTVTSAQKNPTAFYLCASTSRGREAGGLTDTQYFGPGTRLTVL.